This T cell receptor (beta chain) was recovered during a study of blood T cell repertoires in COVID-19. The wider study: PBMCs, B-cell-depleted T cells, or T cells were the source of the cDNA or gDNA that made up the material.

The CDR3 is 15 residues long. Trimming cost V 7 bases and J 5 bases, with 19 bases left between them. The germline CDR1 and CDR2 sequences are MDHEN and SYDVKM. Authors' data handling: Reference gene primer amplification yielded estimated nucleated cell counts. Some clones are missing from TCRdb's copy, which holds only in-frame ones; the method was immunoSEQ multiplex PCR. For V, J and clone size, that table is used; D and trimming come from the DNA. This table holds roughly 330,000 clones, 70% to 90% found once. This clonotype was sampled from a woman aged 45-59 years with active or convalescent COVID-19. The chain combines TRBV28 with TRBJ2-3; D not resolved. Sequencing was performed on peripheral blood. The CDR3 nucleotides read TGTGCCAGCACCAATCTCCTCGCCGGGTTAGATACGCAGTATTTT. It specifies CASTNLLAGLDTQYF.